This section outlines one T cell receptor (beta chain) sequence together with its context. Produced via immunoSEQ multiplex PCR; TCRdb's table is partial and in-frame only. The sample lists fewer than 150,000 clones, approximately 93% seen once, with more than 2.5% in the top ten. The CDR3 is 15 residues long. V trimming: 6 bases; J trimming: 0 bases; junction bases outside the gene matches: 5. The germline gives CDR1 MNHEY, CDR2 SVGAGI. The record originates from a study of T cell responses to AZD1222 COVID-19 vaccine. The sequence derives from an adult in good health. The V call is TRBV6-5, the J call TRBJ2-7, with TRBD2 identical over 10 bases. This material consisted of peripheral blood, taken on day 0 of AZD1222 vaccination. The CDR3 sequence is CASRGSSGSSYEQYF. The CDR3 DNA sequence: TGTGCCAGCAGGGGTTCTAGCGGGAGCTCCTACGAGCAGTACTTC.